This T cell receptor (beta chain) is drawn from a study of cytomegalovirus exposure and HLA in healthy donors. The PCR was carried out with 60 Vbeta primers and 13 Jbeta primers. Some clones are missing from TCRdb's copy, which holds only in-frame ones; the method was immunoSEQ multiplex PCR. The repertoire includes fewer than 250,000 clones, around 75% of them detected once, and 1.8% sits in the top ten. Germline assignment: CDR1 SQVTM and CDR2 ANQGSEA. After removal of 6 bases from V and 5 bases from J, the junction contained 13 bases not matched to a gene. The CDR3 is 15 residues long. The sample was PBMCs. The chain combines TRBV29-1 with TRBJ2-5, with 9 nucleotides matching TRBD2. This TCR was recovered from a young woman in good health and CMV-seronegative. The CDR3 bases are TGCAGCGTAACCCCTGCGGGAGGGCCGGTGGAGACCCAGTACTTC. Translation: CSVTPAGGPVETQYF.